Listed below are T cell receptor beta chains from one sample, sequenced in a study of blood T cell repertoires in COVID-19. Assay used: immunoSEQ multiplex PCR; TCRdb lists only in-frame clones, some missing. Seen here are some 150,000 clones, roughly 84% observed once, and the top ten hold roughly 6.8%. Source material: peripheral blood. The receptor set was obtained from a woman between 50 and 59 years old in a cohort sampled during active or convalescent COVID-19. Each CDR3 is given with its conserved first and last residue. Each record gives: J gene, D gene, CDR3 length, clone size, V gene, CDR3 protein, CDR3 DNA. The D gene is left open where the match is weak. Clone size is not always given. Where it is, it says once, few, many or a class for expanded clones.

J: TRBJ1-6; D: TRBD1; length: 16; size: NA; V: TRBV19; CDR3: CASSGRPGQGTSPLHF; DNA: TGTGCCAGTAGTGGACGACCGGGACAGGGGACTTCACCCCTCCACTTT
J: TRBJ1-5; D: NA; length: 12; size: medium-sized; V: TRBV30; CDR3: CAWSSPGQPQHF; DNA: TGTGCCTGGAGTTCCCCGGGTCAGCCCCAGCATTTT
J: TRBJ2-1; D: NA; length: 11; size: once; V: TRBV12-3/TRBV12-4; CDR3: CASRRVIEQFF; DNA: TGTGCCAGCAGGCGGGTCATAGAGCAGTTCTTC
J: TRBJ2-7; D: NA; length: 13; size: once; V: TRBV14; CDR3: CASSQVRGYEQYF; DNA: TGTGCCAGCAGCCAAGTTCGGGGATACGAGCAGTACTTC
J: TRBJ2-1; D: NA; length: 15; size: NA; V: TRBV18; CDR3: CASSPQTRDSGEQFF; DNA: TGTGCCAGCTCACCACAAACCCGGGACTCAGGGGAGCAGTTCTTC
J: TRBJ2-7; D: NA; length: 11; size: many; V: TRBV2; CDR3: CASRATYEQYF; DNA: TGTGCCAGCAGGGCAACCTACGAGCAGTACTTC
J: TRBJ1-2; D: TRBD1; length: 14; size: NA; V: TRBV19; CDR3: CASKDRDWLDGYTF; DNA: TGTGCCAGTAAGGACAGGGATTGGCTCGATGGCTACACCTTC
J: TRBJ1-5; D: TRBD1; length: 14; size: NA; V: TRBV7-9; CDR3: CASSLTGGNQPQHF; DNA: TGTGCCAGCAGTTTGACAGGGGGCAATCAGCCCCAGCATTTT
J: TRBJ2-1; D: TRBD2; length: 15; size: NA; V: TRBV30; CDR3: CAWSVGASGGYEQFF; DNA: TGTGCCTGGAGTGTCGGGGCTAGCGGGGGTTATGAGCAGTTCTTC
J: TRBJ2-6; D: TRBD1; length: 17; size: NA; V: TRBV14; CDR3: CASSQGQGAAGANVLTF; DNA: TGTGCCAGCAGCCAAGGACAGGGGGCGGCTGGGGCCAACGTCCTGACTTTC
J: TRBJ1-2; D: TRBD1; length: 13; size: NA; V: TRBV2; CDR3: CASSGQGGGGYTF; DNA: TGTGCCAGCAGTGGACAGGGGGGAGGGGGCTACACCTTC
J: TRBJ1-1; D: NA; length: 13; size: NA; V: TRBV12-3/TRBV12-4; CDR3: CASTPTGNTEAFF; DNA: TGTGCCAGCACCCCCACGGGGAACACTGAAGCTTTCTTT
J: TRBJ2-7; D: TRBD2; length: 15; size: NA; V: TRBV3-1/TRBV3-2; CDR3: CASSQVPSGTYEQYF; DNA: TGTGCCAGCAGCCAAGTGCCTAGCGGCACCTACGAGCAGTACTTC
J: TRBJ2-1; D: NA; length: 15; size: NA; V: TRBV5-1; CDR3: CASSLGSGSYNEQFF; DNA: TGCGCCAGCAGCTTAGGTTCGGGTTCCTACAATGAGCAGTTCTTC
J: TRBJ1-5; D: TRBD1; length: 16; size: NA; V: TRBV19; CDR3: CASSIEFTGVGQPQHF; DNA: TGTGCCAGTAGTATAGAGTTTACAGGGGTTGGTCAGCCCCAGCATTTT
J: TRBJ2-7; D: TRBD2; length: 14; size: NA; V: TRBV7-9; CDR3: CASSGAGTSYEQYF; DNA: TGTGCCAGCAGCGGAGCCGGGACTAGCTACGAGCAGTACTTC
J: TRBJ2-7; D: TRBD2; length: 15; size: NA; V: TRBV2; CDR3: CASSGTSGTSYEQYF; DNA: TGTGCCAGCAGTGGGACTAGCGGTACATCCTACGAGCAGTACTTC
J: TRBJ2-1; D: NA; length: 13; size: NA; V: TRBV27; CDR3: CASSLLGGGEQFF; DNA: TGTGCCAGCAGTTTACTGGGGGGTGGGGAGCAGTTCTTC
J: TRBJ1-1; D: NA; length: 11; size: NA; V: TRBV24-1; CDR3: CATSRGTEAFF; DNA: TGTGCCACCAGTCGGGGGACTGAAGCTTTCTTT
J: TRBJ2-5; D: TRBD2; length: 16; size: NA; V: TRBV5-4; CDR3: CASSGTGRGGRETQYF; DNA: TGTGCCAGCAGCGGGACTGGGCGGGGGGGCCGAGAGACCCAGTACTTC
J: TRBJ2-1; D: NA; length: 17; size: NA; V: TRBV6-2/TRBV6-3; CDR3: CASSAVRVPPLYNEQFF; DNA: TGTGCCAGCAGTGCGGTGCGCGTTCCTCCGCTCTACAATGAGCAGTTCTTC
J: TRBJ2-1; D: NA; length: 14; size: NA; V: TRBV9; CDR3: CASSVEMGLTEQFF; DNA: TGTGCCAGCAGCGTAGAGATGGGACTGACCGAGCAGTTCTTC
J: TRBJ2-3; D: NA; length: 13; size: NA; V: TRBV10-1; CDR3: CASSATGFDTQYF; DNA: TGCGCCAGCAGCGCCACAGGGTTTGATACGCAGTATTTT
J: TRBJ1-4; D: TRBD1; length: 14; size: NA; V: TRBV18; CDR3: CASSRDRGYEKLFF; DNA: TGTGCCAGCTCAAGGGACAGGGGATATGAAAAACTGTTTTTT
J: TRBJ2-3; D: TRBD2; length: 15; size: NA; V: TRBV9; CDR3: CASSATSGLTDTQYF; DNA: TGTGCCAGCAGCGCGACTAGCGGGCTCACAGATACGCAGTATTTT
J: TRBJ2-1; D: TRBD2; length: 17; size: NA; V: TRBV5-1; CDR3: CASSLERTSGGTNEQFF; DNA: TGCGCCAGCAGCTTGGAACGGACTAGCGGGGGGACAAATGAGCAGTTCTTC
J: TRBJ2-5; D: TRBD2; length: 17; size: once; V: TRBV7-6; CDR3: CASSLAGLAGAPPTQYF; DNA: TGTGCCAGCAGCTTAGCGGGACTAGCGGGGGCCCCGCCGACCCAGTACTTC